This T cell receptor beta chain derives from a study of human T cells and chemical hapten exposure. Total RNA was isolated from whole blood that had not been fractionated. V lost 5 bases to trimming and J lost 8 bases; unmatched junction nucleotides: 5. The CDR3 covers 12 residues. Germline CDR1 is LGHNT and CDR2 is FRNRAP. MiXCR, applied by TCRdb to the 5' RACE reads, yields one record per CDR3 protein. The repertoire holds about 140,000 distinct CDR3 sequences, with around 4.1% as singletons. This clonotype was seen a handful of times. The source of this sequence is a female donor in good health. This sequence joins TRBV12-5 and TRBJ1-2, with TRBD1 matching over 7 bases. CDR3 sequence (DNA): TGTGCTAGTGGTCGCACAGGGGCCGGCTACACCTTC. Protein sequence: CASGRTGAGYTF.